What follows describes a single T cell receptor (beta chain). Authors' processing steps: From reference gene primer amplification, estimates of nucleated cell counts were derived. Sequencing was performed with immunoSEQ multiplex PCR; in TCRdb, only in-frame clones are kept and a portion is missing. V, J and clone size are those of that table, while D and trimming were read from the DNA. There are about 11,000 clones in the sample; approximately 70% occur only once, and around 6.6% lies in the top ten. The data derive from a study of blood T cell repertoires in COVID-19. Trimming cost V 5 bases and J 0 bases; bases outside gene matches: 6. The CDR3 totals 15 residues. Germline V gene sequence: CDR1 WSHSY, CDR2 SAAADI.

This rearrangement joins TRBV10-2 to TRBJ1-2; 7 bases align to TRBD1. The clonotype was recovered from a man aged 60-69 years with COVID-19, enrolled during active disease. Sequenced input: peripheral blood. The CDR3, as DNA: TGCGCCAGCAGTCCTATAGGGGGCGCTAACTATGGCTACACCTTC. Protein product: CASSPIGGANYGYTF.